This T cell receptor beta chain was recovered during a study of graft-versus-host responses after intestinal transplantation. Generated by immunoSEQ multiplex PCR, the TCRdb table keeps only in-frame clones and is missing some. In the table there are approximately 5,500 clones, roughly 28% of which are singletons. Dividing CFSE-low CD3+CD4+ and CD3+CD8+ responders were isolated by sorting after the reaction. CDR1 and CDR2 (germline): MNHEY, SMNVEV (reference sequence). CDR3 size: 15 residues. Trimming took 3 bases from V and 1 from J, leaving 11 bases between them. The input for sequencing was alloreactive CD4+ T cells from a mixed lymphocyte reaction culture, taken before transplantation. Subset denoted: CFSE-low proliferating T cells sorted from approximately six-day pre-transplant mixed lymphocyte reaction (GvH or HvG direction). The receptor's source is a human patient who was an organ donor for intestinal transplantation. The rearrangement links TRBV27 to TRBJ2-3; maybe TRBD2 (5 bases). The CDR3 coding sequence is TGTGCCAGCAGTTTCGACTATGTCGGCACAGATACGCAGTATTTT. Protein: CASSFDYVGTDTQYF.